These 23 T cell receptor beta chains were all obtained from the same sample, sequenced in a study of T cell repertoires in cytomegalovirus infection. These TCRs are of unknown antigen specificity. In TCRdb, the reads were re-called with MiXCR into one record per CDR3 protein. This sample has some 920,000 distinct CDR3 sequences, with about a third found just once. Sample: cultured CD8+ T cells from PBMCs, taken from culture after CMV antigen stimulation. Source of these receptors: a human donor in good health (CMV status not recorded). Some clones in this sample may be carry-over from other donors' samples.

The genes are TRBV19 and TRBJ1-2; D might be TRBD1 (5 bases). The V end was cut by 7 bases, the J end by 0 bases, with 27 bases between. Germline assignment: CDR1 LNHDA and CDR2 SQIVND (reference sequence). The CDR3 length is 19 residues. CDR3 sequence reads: CASTFRAADARGPNYGYTF. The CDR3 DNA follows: TGTGCCAGTACGTTCAGGGCCGCAGATGCTAGGGGTCCTAACTATGGCTACACCTTC.

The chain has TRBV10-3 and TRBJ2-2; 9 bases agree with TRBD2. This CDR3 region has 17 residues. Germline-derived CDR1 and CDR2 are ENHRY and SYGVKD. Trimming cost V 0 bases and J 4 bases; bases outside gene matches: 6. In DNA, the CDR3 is TGTGCCATCAGTGAGTCCCCGGCGGGGGGGCCCACCGGGGAGCTGTTTTTT. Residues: CAISESPAGGPTGELFF.

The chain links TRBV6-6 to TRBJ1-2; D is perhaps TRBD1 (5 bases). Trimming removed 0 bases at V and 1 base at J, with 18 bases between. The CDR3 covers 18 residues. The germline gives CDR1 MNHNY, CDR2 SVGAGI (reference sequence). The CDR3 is CASSYSKRGAESNYGYTF. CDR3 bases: TGTGCCAGCAGTTACTCAAAAAGGGGAGCGGAGAGTAACTATGGCTACACCTTC.

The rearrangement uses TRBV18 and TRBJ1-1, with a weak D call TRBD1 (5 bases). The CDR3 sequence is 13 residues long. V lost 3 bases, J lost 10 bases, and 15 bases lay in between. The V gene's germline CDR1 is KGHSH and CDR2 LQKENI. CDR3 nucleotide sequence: TGTGCCAGCTCACCCGTCAGGGATCCCGGAGCTTTCTTT. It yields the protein CASSPVRDPGAFF.

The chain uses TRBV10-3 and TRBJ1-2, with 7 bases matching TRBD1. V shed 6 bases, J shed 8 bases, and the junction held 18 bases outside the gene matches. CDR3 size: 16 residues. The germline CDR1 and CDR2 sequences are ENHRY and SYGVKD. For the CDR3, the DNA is TGTGCCATCAGAACCATTGACAGGGAAGGATTAGAGGGCTACACCTTC. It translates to CAIRTIDREGLEGYTF.

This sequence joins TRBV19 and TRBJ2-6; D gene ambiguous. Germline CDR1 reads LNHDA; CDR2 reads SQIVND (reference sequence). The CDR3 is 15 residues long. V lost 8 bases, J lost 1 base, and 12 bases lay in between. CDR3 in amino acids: CASLPRESGANVLTF. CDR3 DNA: TGTGCCAGTCTCCCTCGTGAGTCTGGGGCCAACGTCCTGACTTTC.

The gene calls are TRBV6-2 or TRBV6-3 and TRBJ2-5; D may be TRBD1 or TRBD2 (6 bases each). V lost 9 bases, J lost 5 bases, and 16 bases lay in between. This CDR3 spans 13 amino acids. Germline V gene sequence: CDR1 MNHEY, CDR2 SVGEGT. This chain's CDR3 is CASEWGAEETQYF. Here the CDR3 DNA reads TGTGCCAGTGAGTGGGGGGCAGAGGAGACCCAGTACTTC.

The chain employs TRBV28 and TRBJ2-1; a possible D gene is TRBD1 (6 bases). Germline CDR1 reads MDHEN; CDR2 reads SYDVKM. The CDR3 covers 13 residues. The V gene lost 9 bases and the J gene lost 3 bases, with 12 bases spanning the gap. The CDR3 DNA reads TGTGCCAGTCGGACAGCGATCTACAATGAGCAGTTCTTC. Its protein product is CASRTAIYNEQFF.

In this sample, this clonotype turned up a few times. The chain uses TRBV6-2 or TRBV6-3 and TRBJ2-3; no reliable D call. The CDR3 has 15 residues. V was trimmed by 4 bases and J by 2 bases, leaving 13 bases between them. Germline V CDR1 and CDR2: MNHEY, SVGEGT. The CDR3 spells CASSFSVTFTDTQYF. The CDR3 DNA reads TGTGCCAGCAGTTTTTCCGTGACTTTCACAGATACGCAGTATTTT.

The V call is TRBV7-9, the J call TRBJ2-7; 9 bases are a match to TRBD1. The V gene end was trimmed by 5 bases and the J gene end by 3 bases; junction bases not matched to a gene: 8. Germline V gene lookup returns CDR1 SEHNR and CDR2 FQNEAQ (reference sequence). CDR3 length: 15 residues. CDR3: CASSPRRDRVYEQYF. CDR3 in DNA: TGTGCCAGCAGCCCGAGGCGGGACAGGGTCTACGAGCAGTACTTC.

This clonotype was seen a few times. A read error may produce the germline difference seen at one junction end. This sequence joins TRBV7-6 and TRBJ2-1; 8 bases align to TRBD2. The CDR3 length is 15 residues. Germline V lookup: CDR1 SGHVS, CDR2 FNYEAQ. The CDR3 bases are TGTGCTAGCAGCTTAAGTAGCGGGGCCAACAATGAGCAGTTCTTC. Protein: CASSLSSGANNEQFF.

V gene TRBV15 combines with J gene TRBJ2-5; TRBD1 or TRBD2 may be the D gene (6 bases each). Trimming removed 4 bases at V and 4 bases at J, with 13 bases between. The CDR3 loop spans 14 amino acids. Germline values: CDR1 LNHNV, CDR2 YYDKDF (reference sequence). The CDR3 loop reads CATSTSGAGETQYF. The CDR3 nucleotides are TGTGCCACCAGCACATCGGGGGCCGGAGAGACCCAGTACTTC.

The CDR3 region is CASSTSGGPLDVDDEQYV. The CDR3 DNA follows: TGTGCCAGCAGCACATCGGGGGGGCCGTTGGACGTTGACGACGAGCAGTACGTC. V gene TRBV28 combines with J gene TRBJ2-7, with TRBD2 matching over 8 bases. The CDR3 runs to 18 residues. V shed 6 bases, J shed 5 bases, and the junction held 21 bases outside the gene matches. Per germline, CDR1 MDHEN and CDR2 SYDVKM.

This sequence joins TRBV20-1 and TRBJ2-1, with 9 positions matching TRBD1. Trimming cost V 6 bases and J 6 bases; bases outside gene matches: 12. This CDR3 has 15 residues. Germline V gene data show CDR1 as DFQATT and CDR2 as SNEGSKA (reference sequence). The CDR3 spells CSAEPWDRESNEQFF. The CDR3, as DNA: TGCAGTGCCGAACCGTGGGACAGGGAATCCAATGAGCAGTTCTTC.

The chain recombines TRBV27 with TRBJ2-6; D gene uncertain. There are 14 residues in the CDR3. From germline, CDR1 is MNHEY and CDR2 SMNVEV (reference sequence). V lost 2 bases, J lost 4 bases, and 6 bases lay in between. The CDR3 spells CASSLRLGANVLTF. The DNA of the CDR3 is TGTGCCAGCAGTTTAAGGTTGGGGGCCAACGTCCTGACTTTC.

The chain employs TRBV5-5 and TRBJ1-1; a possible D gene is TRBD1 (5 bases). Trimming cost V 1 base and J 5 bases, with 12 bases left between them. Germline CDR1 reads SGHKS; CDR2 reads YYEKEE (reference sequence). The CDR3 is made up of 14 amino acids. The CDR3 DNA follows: TGTGCCAGCAGCTTGCGGGTGGCAGGGACTGAAGCTTTCTTT. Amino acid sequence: CASSLRVAGTEAFF. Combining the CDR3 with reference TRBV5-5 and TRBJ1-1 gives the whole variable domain DAGVTQSPTHLIKTRGQQVTLRCSPISGHKSVSWYQQVLGQGPQFIFQYYEKEERGRGNFPDRFSARQFPNYSSELNVNALLLGDSALYLCASSLRVAGTEAFFGQGTRLTVV.

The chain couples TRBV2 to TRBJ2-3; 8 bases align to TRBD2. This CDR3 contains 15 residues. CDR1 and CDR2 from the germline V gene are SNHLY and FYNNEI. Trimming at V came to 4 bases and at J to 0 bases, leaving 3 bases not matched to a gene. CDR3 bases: TGTGCCAGCAGTGGTAGCGGGACTAGCACAGATACGCAGTATTTT. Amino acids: CASSGSGTSTDTQYF.

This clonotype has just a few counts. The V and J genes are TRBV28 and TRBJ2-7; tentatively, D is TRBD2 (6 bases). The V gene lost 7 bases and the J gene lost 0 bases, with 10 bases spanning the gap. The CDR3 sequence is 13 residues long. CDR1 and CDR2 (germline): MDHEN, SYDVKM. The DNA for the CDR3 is TGTGCCAGCACCCTGGGGGGCTCCTACGAGCAGTACGTC. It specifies CASTLGGSYEQYV.

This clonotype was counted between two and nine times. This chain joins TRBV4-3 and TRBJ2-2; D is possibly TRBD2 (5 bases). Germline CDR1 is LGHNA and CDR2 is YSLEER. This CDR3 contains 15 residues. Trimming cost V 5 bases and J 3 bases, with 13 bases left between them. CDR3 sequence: CASSARDRDTGELFF. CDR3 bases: TGCGCCAGCAGCGCCCGGGATCGAGACACCGGGGAGCTGTTTTTT.

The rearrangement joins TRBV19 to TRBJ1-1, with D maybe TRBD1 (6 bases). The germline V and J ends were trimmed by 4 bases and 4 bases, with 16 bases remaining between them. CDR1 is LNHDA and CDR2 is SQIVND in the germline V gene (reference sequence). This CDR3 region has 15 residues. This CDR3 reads CASSKGPTGTTEAFF. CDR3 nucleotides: TGTGCCAGTAGTAAAGGGCCCACAGGGACCACTGAAGCTTTCTTT.

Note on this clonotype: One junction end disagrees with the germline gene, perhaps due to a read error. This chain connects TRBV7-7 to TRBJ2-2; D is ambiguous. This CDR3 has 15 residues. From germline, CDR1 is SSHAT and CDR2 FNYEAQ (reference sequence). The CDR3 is CASSSEPANTGELFF. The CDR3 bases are TGTGCTAGCAGCTCAGAACCCGCGAACACCGGGGAGCTGTTTTTT. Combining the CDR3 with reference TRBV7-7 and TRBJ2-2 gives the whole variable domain GAGVSQSPRYKVTKRGQDVTLRCDPISSHATLYWYQQALGQGPEFLTYFNYEAQPDKSGLPSDRFSAERPEGSISTLTIQRTEQRDSAMYRCASSSEPANTGELFFGEGSRLTVL.

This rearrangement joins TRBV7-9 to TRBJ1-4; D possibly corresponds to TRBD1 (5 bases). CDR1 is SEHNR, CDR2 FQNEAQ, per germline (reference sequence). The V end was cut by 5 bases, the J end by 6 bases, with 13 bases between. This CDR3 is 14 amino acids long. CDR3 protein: CASSHPGPHEKLFF. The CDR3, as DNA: TGTGCCAGCAGCCATCCGGGACCTCATGAAAAACTGTTTTTT.

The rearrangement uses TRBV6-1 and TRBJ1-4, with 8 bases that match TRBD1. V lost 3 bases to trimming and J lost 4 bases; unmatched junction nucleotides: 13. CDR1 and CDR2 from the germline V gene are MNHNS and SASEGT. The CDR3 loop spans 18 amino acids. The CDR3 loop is CASSDWGLGQDYNEKLFF. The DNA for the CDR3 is TGTGCCAGCAGTGACTGGGGCTTGGGACAGGATTATAATGAAAAACTGTTTTTT.